This entry features one TCR beta chain sequence. Generated by immunoSEQ multiplex PCR, the TCRdb table keeps only in-frame clones and is missing some. The table lists over 100,000 clones, approximately 80% of them singletons. This record comes from a study of blood T cell repertoires in COVID-19. Study at large: PBMCs, B-cell-depleted T cells, or T cells provided the cDNA or gDNA that made up the material.

The CDR3 covers 13 residues. The germline V gene encodes CDR1 SGHNT and CDR2 YYREEE (reference sequence). The V and J ends lost 2 bases and 4 bases respectively, with 8 bases between them. The V gene is TRBV5-4, the J gene TRBJ2-3; D not resolved. The sequence was collected from a human donor in a cohort sampled during active COVID-19. Sequencing input: peripheral blood. The CDR3: CASSFMSADTQYF. Written as DNA, the CDR3 is TGTGCCAGCAGCTTTATGTCGGCAGATACGCAGTATTTT.